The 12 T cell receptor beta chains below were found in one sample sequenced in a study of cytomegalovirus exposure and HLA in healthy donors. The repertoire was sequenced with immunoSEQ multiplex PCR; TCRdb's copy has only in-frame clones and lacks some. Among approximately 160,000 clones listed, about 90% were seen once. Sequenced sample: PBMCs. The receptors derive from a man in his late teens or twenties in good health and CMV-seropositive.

CDR3 bases: TGTGCCAGCAGCTTAGACAGGGGGTCTTACAATGAGCAGTTCTTC. Its translation: CASSLDRGSYNEQFF. J is TRBJ2-1 and V is TRBV11-2, with 7 bases aligning to TRBD1. CDR1 and CDR2 (germline): SGHAT, FQNNGV. V shed 0 bases, J shed 4 bases, and the junction held 3 bases outside the gene matches. CDR3 length: 15 residues.

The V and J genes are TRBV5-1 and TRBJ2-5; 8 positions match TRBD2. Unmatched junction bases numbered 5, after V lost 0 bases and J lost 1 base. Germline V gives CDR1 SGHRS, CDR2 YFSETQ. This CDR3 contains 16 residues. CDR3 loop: CASSLATSGFQETQYF. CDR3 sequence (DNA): TGCGCCAGCAGCTTGGCAACTAGCGGATTCCAAGAGACCCAGTACTTC.

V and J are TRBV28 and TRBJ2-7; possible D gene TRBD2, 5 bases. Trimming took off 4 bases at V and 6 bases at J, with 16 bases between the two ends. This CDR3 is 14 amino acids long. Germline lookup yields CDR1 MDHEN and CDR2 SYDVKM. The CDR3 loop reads CASSWGWRLPEQYF. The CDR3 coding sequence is TGTGCCAGCAGTTGGGGTTGGAGGTTGCCCGAGCAGTACTTC.

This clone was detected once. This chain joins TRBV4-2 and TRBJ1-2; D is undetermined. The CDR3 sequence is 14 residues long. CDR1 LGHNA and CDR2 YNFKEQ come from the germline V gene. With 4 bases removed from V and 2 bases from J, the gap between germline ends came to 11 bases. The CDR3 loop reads CASSPGVGNYGYTF. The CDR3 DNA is TGTGCCAGCAGCCCCGGGGTAGGGAACTATGGCTACACCTTC.

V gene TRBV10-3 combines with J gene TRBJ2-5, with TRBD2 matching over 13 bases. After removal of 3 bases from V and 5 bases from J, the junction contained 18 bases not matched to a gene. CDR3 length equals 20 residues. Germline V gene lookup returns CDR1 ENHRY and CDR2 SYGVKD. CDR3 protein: CAISDRGTSGTGAKGETQYF. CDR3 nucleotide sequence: TGTGCCATCAGTGACCGTGGGACTAGCGGGACGGGTGCAAAGGGGGAGACCCAGTACTTC.

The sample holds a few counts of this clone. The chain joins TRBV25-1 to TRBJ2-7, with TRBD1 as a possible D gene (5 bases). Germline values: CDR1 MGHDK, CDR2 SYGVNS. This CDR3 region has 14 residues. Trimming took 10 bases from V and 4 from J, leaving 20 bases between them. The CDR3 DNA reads TGTGCCATAAACCCCGCAGGGATACAGTACGAGCAGTACTTC. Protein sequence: CAINPAGIQYEQYF.

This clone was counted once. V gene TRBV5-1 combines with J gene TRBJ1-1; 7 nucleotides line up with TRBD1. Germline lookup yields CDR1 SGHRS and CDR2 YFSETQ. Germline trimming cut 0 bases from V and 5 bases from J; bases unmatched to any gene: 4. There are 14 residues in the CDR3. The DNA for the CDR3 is TGCGCCAGCAGCTTGGGACAGGGAAGGACTGAAGCTTTCTTT. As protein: CASSLGQGRTEAFF.

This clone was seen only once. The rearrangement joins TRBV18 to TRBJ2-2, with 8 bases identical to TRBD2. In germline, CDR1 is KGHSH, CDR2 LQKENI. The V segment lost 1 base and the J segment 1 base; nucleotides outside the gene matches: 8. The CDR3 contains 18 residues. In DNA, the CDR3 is TGTGCCAGCTCACCACTCGGCCATAGCGGGGTGAACACCGGGGAGCTGTTTTTT. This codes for CASSPLGHSGVNTGELFF.

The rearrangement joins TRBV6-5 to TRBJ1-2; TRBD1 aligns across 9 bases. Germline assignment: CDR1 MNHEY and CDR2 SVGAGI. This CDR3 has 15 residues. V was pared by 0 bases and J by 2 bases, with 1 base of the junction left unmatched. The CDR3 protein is CASSYSGTGNYGYTF. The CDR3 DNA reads TGTGCCAGCAGTTACTCCGGGACAGGGAACTATGGCTACACCTTC.

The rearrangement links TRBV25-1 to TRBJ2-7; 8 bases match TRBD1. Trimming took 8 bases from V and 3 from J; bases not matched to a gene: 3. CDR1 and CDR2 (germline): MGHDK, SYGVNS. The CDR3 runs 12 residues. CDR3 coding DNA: TGTGCCAGCCGGGACAGGCACTACGAGCAGTACTTC. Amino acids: CASRDRHYEQYF.

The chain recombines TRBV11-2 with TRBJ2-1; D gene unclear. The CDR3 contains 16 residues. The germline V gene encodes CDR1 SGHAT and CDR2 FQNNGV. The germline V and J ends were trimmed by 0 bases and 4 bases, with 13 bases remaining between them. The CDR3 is CASSLDLQRVYNEQFF. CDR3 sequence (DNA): TGTGCCAGCAGCTTAGATCTTCAGCGAGTATACAATGAGCAGTTCTTC.

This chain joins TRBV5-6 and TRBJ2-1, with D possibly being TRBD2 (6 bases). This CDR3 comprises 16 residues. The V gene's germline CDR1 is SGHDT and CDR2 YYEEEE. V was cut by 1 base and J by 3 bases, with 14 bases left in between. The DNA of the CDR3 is TGTGCCAGCAGCTTGTGGGCGGGAAGGCTCTACAATGAGCAGTTCTTC. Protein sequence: CASSLWAGRLYNEQFF.